The TCR beta chain under discussion was sequenced for a study of blood T cell repertoires in COVID-19. V shed 4 bases and J 5 bases; nucleotides not matched to a gene: 6. The CDR3 sequence is 14 residues long. CDR1 and CDR2 from the germline V gene are SGHKS and YYEKEE (reference sequence). TCRdb's copy holds only in-frame clones and misses some; the assay was immunoSEQ multiplex PCR. The data hold about 150,000 clones, with about four fifths observed a single time. The sequencing sample was made of peripheral blood. The chain joins TRBV5-5 to TRBJ2-7; the match to TRBD1 covers 10 bases. This sequence was found in a man aged 60-69 years with acute or convalescent COVID-19. In nucleotides, the CDR3 is TGTGCCAGCAGCGTTACCGGGACAGGGGACGAGCAGTACTTC. It is translated as CASSVTGTGDEQYF.